This TCR beta chain derives from a study of beta chain features in type 1 diabetes. Germline assignment: CDR1 MNHNS and CDR2 SASEGT. CDR3 size: 16 residues. V was cut by 2 bases and J by 7 bases, with 20 bases left in between. The investigators reverse transcribed all of the isolated RNA, so they sequenced expressed TCRB transcripts. Clones were sequenced by immunoSEQ multiplex PCR, and TCRdb holds only the in-frame ones, with some missing. Found here are about 360,000 clones, over 10% of them singletons; the top ten hold roughly 0.015%. The specimen sequenced was naive CD4+ T cells from blood. The sequence derives from a man aged 18 to 30 in good health. The chain has TRBV6-1 and TRBJ1-2; maybe TRBD1 (5 bases). As DNA, the CDR3 is TGTGCCAGCAGTGAAACACTTATTTGGGGGGTGGTTGGCTACACCTTC. Encoded protein: CASSETLIWGVVGYTF.